Following are 25 T cell receptor beta chains from one sample sequenced in a study of T cells expressing NK-cell markers. After re-calling the 5' RACE reads, TCRdb lists one entry per CDR3 protein, DNA absent. The sample totals about 370,000 distinct CDR3 sequences. Sequenced: blood T cells: a sorted CD56 or NKG2C T cell subset, CD4+ or CD8+ T cells, or bulk PBMC T cells (not recorded which). These receptors all come from a woman between 45 and 65 years old in good health.

This rearrangement joins TRBV28 to TRBJ2-3; lacking DNA, the TRBD2 call made by TCRdb goes unchecked. This CDR3 comprises 15 residues. The V gene's germline CDR1 is MDHEN and CDR2 SYDVKM. This chain's CDR3 is CASSSLGRAPDTQYF.

The V call is TRBV20-1, the J call TRBJ2-1; the TCRdb call, TRBD2, lacks DNA for checking. The CDR3 runs 15 residues. Germline loops: CDR1 DFQATT, CDR2 SNEGSKA (reference sequence). The CDR3 reads CSARDRLAGDIEQFF.

The genes are TRBV9 and TRBJ2-1; TCRdb reports TRBD1, a call that lacks DNA to check it against. Per the germline V gene, CDR1 is SGDLS and CDR2 is YYNGEE. This CDR3 spans 20 amino acids. The CDR3 loop reads CASSVTSRGRHSLSYNEQFF.

The J gene is TRBJ2-1, the V gene TRBV3-1; TCRdb names TRBD1, which stays unverified in the absence of DNA. CDR3 length equals 16 residues. CDR1 is LGHDT and CDR2 is YNNKEL in the germline V gene (reference sequence). CDR3 residues: CASSQVLTGGDNEQFF.

V usage is TRBV6-2 or TRBV6-3 and J usage is TRBJ2-5. The CDR3 runs to 14 residues. Looked up from germline, CDR1 is MNHEY and CDR2 is SVGEGT. This chain's CDR3 is CASSYSGRKETQYF.

This chain joins TRBV25-1 and TRBJ2-1. The CDR3 is made up of 14 amino acids. Germline CDR1 MGHDK, CDR2 SYGVNS. CDR3 region: CASRTGSSYNEQFF.

The chain employs TRBV30 and TRBJ2-1; there is no DNA to check the TCRdb D call of TRBD2. CDR3 size: 14 residues. Germline-derived CDR1 and CDR2 are GTSNPN and SVGIG (reference sequence). CDR3 sequence: CAWSLRGAVFEQFF.

The rearrangement uses TRBV27 and TRBJ1-5; TCRdb designates TRBD1, a call that cannot be tested without DNA. The germline V gene encodes CDR1 MNHEY and CDR2 SMNVEV (reference sequence). The CDR3 spans 14 residues. CDR3 residues: CASSFRQGFQPQHF.

The chain combines TRBV2 with TRBJ2-1; the TCRdb D gene call, TRBD2, has no DNA to confirm it. The CDR3 has 15 residues. Germline CDR1 reads SNHLY; CDR2 reads FYNNEI. CDR3 amino acids: CASSEASAGWGDQFF.

The genes are TRBV14 and TRBJ2-4; the D gene TCRdb calls, TRBD1, cannot be checked with no DNA. The CDR3 consists of 13 residues. CDR1 is SGHDN and CDR2 is FVKESK in the germline V gene. The CDR3 spells CASSPPTGSIQYF.

This chain connects TRBV10-3 to TRBJ1-1. CDR3 length equals 12 residues. The V gene's germline CDR1 is ENHRY and CDR2 SYGVKD. CDR3 in amino acids: CAITSENTEAFF.

The chain links TRBV20-1 to TRBJ1-1. This CDR3 is 13 amino acids long. Germline CDR1 and CDR2: DFQATT and SNEGSKA (reference sequence). This CDR3 reads CSARVRLNTEAFF.

V and J are TRBV5-6 and TRBJ2-2. The CDR3 totals 16 residues. CDR1 is SGHDT, CDR2 YYEEEE, per germline. The CDR3 loop reads CASSLAGGVNTGELFF.

This rearrangement joins TRBV24-1 to TRBJ2-1; TCRdb names TRBD2, which stays unverified in the absence of DNA. The CDR3 has 13 residues. Germline V CDR1 and CDR2: KGHDR, SFDVKD. CDR3 residues: CATSDFSGTRQFF.

This chain joins TRBV2 and TRBJ2-1. CDR1 and CDR2 from the germline V gene are SNHLY and FYNNEI. This CDR3 spans 19 amino acids. CDR3 amino acids: CASSVSMVWGQQRNNEQFF.

V is TRBV5-1 and J is TRBJ2-1; lacking DNA, the TRBD1 call made by TCRdb goes unchecked. Germline V gene lookup returns CDR1 SGHRS and CDR2 YFSETQ. CDR3 length: 16 residues. CDR3 region: CASSLAGAPSYNEQFF.

This chain joins TRBV7-6 and TRBJ2-7; TCRdb's assignment of TRBD1 cannot be checked, as there is no DNA. The CDR3 length is 14 residues. Per the germline V gene, CDR1 is SGHVS and CDR2 is FNYEAQ. The CDR3 reads CASSRRGGGYEQYF.

The chain combines TRBV4-1 with TRBJ2-1; TCRdb gives TRBD2 as the D gene, but with no DNA this cannot be confirmed. The CDR3 length is 12 residues. Germline V gene lookup returns CDR1 MGHRA and CDR2 YSYEKL. CDR3 loop: CASSQPGLQQFF.

The J gene is TRBJ2-3, the V gene TRBV12-3 or TRBV12-4; TCRdb lists TRBD2, though no DNA is available to test this call. The CDR3 is 14 residues long. This CDR3 reads CASRAGGWVDTQYF.

CDR3 loop: CAWIIGNRNTGELFF. This sequence joins TRBV30 and TRBJ2-2; TCRdb returns TRBD2, unconfirmable since there is no DNA. Germline loops: CDR1 GTSNPN, CDR2 SVGIG (reference sequence). The CDR3 loop spans 15 amino acids.

The V call is TRBV9, the J call TRBJ2-2; TCRdb designates TRBD1, a call that cannot be tested without DNA. CDR1 SGDLS and CDR2 YYNGEE come from the germline V gene. The CDR3 spans 15 residues. This chain's CDR3 is CASSAGDSLVGELFF.

The chain carries TRBV5-1 and TRBJ2-1. This CDR3 has 14 residues. Germline-derived CDR1 and CDR2 are SGHRS and YFSETQ. CDR3 region: CASSLRDYLNEQFF. Full variable domain (missing parts from reference TRBV5-1 and TRBJ2-1): KAGVTQTPRYLIKTRGQQVTLSCSPISGHRSVSWYQQTPGQGLQFLFEYFSETQRNKGNFPGRFSGRQFSNSRSEMNVSTLELGDSALYLCASSLRDYLNEQFFGPGTRLTVL.

The chain combines TRBV29-1 with TRBJ2-7. The CDR3 has 13 residues. CDR1 SQVTM and CDR2 ANQGSEA come from the germline V gene. The CDR3 reads CSVKTGSSYEQYF.

The V and J genes are TRBV24-1 and TRBJ2-2; TCRdb selects TRBD1, and the lack of DNA leaves this call unchecked. The CDR3 consists of 16 residues. Germline lookup yields CDR1 KGHDR and CDR2 SFDVKD. The CDR3: CATSDPQGVGTGELFF.

The chain employs TRBV6-1 and TRBJ1-1. The CDR3 sequence is 11 residues long. Germline values: CDR1 MNHNS, CDR2 SASEGT. CDR3: CASERNGEAFF.